This T cell receptor beta chain comes out of a study of a mutant IDH1 vaccine in newly diagnosed glioma. V dropped 3 bases and J dropped 0 bases, with 6 bases sitting between them. Germline loops: CDR1 SGHRS, CDR2 YFSETQ. The CDR3 contains 14 residues. Time point of the sample: week 5, during vaccination. The content of each vaccine dose was 300 ug of mutant IDH1 20-mer peptide, and topical imiquimod accompanied it. Some clones are missing from TCRdb's copy, which holds only in-frame ones; the method was immunoSEQ multiplex PCR. The repertoire holds around 34,000 clones, with 55% to 60% as singletons. This clone appeared a few times. Its specificity is not known.

The material was PBMCs, obtained from a glioma patient whose treatment included an IDH1 peptide vaccine. This receptor was obtained from a woman aged 18-29 years with glioma. The chain has TRBV5-1 and TRBJ2-2; D is uncertain. As DNA, the CDR3 is TGCGCCAGCAGCTACCAGGCGAACACCGGGGAGCTGTTTTTT. Translating it yields CASSYQANTGELFF.